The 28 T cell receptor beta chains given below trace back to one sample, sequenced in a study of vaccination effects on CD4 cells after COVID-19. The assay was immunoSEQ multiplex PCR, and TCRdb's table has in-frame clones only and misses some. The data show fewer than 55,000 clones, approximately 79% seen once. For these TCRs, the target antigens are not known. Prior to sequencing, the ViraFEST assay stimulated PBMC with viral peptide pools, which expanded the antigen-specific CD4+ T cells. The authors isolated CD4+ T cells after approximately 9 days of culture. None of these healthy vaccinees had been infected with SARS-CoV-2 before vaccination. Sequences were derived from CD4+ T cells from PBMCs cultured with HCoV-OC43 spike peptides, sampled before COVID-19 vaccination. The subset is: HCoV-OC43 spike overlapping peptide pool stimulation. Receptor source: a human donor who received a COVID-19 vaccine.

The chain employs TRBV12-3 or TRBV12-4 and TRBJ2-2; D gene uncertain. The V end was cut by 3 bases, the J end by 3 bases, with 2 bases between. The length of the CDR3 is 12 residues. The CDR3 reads CASSLYTGELFF. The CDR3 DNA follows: TGTGCCAGCAGTTTGTACACCGGGGAGCTGTTTTTT.

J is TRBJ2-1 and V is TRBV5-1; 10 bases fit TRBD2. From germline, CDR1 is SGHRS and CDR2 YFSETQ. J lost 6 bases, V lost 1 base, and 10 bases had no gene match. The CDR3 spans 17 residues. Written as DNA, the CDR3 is TGCGCCAGCAGCTTGTGGGGCCCTAGCGGGGGAAGCAATGAGCAGTTCTTC. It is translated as CASSLWGPSGGSNEQFF. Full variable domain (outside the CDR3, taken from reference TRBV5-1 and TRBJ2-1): KAGVTQTPRYLIKTRGQQVTLSCSPISGHRSVSWYQQTPGQGLQFLFEYFSETQRNKGNFPGRFSGRQFSNSRSEMNVSTLELGDSALYLCASSLWGPSGGSNEQFFGPGTRLTVL.

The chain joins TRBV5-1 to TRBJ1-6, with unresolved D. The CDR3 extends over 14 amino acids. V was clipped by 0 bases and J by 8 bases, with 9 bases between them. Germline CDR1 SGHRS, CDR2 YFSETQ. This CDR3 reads CASSLEGKDSPLHF. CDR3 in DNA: TGCGCCAGCAGCTTGGAGGGCAAAGATTCACCCCTCCACTTT.

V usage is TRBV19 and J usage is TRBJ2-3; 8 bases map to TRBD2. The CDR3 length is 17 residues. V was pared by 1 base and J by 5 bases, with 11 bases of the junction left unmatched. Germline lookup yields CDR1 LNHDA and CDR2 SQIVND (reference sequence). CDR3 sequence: CASSIVPGGSGEDTQYF. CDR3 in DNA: TGTGCCAGTAGTATAGTCCCTGGGGGTAGCGGGGAAGATACGCAGTATTTT.

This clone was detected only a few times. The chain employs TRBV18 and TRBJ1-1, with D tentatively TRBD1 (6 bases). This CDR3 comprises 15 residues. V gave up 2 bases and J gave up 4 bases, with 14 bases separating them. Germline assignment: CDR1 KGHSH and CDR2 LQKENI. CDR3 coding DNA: TGTGCCAGCTCACCAACCGGGGGAGGGGGCACTGAAGCTTTCTTT. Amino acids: CASSPTGGGGTEAFF.

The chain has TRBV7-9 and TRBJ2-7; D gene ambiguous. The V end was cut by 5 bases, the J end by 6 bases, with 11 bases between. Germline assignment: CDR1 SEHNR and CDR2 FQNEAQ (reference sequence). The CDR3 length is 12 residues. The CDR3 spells CASSTSYSEQYV. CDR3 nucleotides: TGTGCCAGCAGCACCTCATATAGCGAGCAGTACGTC.

CDR3 residues: CASGFGGDGTEAFF. Written as DNA, the CDR3 is TGTGCTAGTGGTTTTGGGGGGGATGGCACTGAAGCTTTCTTT. The rearrangement links TRBV12-5 to TRBJ1-1; D is perhaps TRBD1 (5 bases). The V and J ends lost 3 bases and 4 bases respectively, with 12 bases between them. CDR3 length equals 14 residues. The germline V gene encodes CDR1 LGHNT and CDR2 FRNRAP. Complete variable domain (other parts from reference TRBV12-5 and TRBJ1-1): DARVTQTPRHKVTEMGQEVTMRCQPILGHNTVFWYRQTMMQGLELLAYFRNRAPLDDSGMPKDRFSAEMPDATLATLKIQPSEPRDSAVYFCASGFGGDGTEAFFGQGTRLTVV.

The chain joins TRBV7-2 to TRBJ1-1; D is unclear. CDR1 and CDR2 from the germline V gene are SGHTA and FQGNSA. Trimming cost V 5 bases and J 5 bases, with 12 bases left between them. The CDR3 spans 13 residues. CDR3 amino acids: CASSGQVETEAFF. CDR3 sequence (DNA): TGTGCCAGCAGCGGGCAGGTAGAAACTGAAGCTTTCTTT.

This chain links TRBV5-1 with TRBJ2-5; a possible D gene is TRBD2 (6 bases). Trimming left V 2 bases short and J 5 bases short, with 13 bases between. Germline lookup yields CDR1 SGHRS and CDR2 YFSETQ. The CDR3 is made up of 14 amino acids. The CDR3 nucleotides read TGCGCCAGCAGCTTTGGGGACTTTGGGGAGACCCAGTACTTC. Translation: CASSFGDFGETQYF.

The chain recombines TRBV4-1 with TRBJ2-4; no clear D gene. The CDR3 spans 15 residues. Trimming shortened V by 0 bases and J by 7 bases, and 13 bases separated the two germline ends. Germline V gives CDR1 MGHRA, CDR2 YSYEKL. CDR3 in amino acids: CASSQDRISRNIQYF. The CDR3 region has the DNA TGCGCCAGCAGCCAAGATCGTATTAGCAGGAACATTCAGTACTTC.

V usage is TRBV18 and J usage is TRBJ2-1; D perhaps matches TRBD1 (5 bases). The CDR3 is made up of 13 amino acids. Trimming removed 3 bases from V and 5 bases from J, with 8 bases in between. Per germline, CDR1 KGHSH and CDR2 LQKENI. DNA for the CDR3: TGTGCCAGCTCACCCCGACAGAACAATGAGCAGTTCTTC. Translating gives CASSPRQNNEQFF. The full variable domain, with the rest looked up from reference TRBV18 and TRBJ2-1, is NAGVMQNPRHLVRRRGQEARLRCSPMKGHSHVYWYRQLPEEGLKFMVYLQKENIIDESGMPKERFSAEFPKEGPSILRIQQVVRGDSAAYFCASSPRQNNEQFFGPGTRLTVL.

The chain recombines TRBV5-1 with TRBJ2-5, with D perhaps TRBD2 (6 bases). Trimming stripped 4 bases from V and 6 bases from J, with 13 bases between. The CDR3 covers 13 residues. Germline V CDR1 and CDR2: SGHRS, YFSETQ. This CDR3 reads CASSPRDSKTQYF. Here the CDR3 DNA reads TGCGCCAGCAGCCCTCGGGACTCCAAGACCCAGTACTTC. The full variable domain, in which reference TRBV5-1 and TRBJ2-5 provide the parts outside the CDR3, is KAGVTQTPRYLIKTRGQQVTLSCSPISGHRSVSWYQQTPGQGLQFLFEYFSETQRNKGNFPGRFSGRQFSNSRSEMNVSTLELGDSALYLCASSPRDSKTQYFGPGTRLLVL.

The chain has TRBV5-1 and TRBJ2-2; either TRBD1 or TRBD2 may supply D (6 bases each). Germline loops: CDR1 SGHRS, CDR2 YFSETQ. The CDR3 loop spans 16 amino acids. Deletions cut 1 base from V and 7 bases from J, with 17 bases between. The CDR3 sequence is CASSLRGQGQNGELFF. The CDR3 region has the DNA TGCGCCAGCAGCTTGCGGGGGCAGGGGCAAAACGGGGAGCTGTTTTTT.

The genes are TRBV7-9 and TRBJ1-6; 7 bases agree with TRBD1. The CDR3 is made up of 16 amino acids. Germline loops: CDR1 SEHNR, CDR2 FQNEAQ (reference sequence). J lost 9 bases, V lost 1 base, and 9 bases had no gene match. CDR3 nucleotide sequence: TGTGCCAGCAGCTTAGGATCTGGACAGGCCGCTTCACCCCTCCACTTT. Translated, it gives CASSLGSGQAASPLHF.

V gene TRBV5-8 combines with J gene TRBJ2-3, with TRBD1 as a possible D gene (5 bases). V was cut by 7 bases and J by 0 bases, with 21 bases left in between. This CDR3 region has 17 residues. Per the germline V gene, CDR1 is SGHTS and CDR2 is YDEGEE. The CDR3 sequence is CASPKDPGYSSTDTQYF. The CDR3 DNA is TGTGCCAGCCCTAAAGATCCAGGGTACTCTAGCACAGATACGCAGTATTTT.

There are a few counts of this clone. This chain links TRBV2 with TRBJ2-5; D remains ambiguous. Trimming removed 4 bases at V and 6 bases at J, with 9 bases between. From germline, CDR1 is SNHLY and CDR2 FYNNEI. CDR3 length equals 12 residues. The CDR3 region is CASSVARKTQYF. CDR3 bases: TGTGCCAGCAGTGTAGCCAGAAAGACCCAGTACTTC.

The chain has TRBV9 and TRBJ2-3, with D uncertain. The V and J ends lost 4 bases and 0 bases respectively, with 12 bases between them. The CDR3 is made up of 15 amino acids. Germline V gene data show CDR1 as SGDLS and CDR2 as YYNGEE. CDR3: CASSSSPASTDTQYF. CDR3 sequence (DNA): TGTGCCAGCAGCTCATCACCAGCTAGCACAGATACGCAGTATTTT.

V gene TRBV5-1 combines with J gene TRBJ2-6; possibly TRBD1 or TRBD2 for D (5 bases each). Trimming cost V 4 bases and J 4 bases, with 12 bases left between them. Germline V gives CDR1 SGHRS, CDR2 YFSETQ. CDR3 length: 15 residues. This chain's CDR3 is CASSLTGAGANVLTF. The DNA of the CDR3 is TGCGCCAGCAGCCTTACCGGGGCGGGGGCCAACGTCCTGACTTTC.

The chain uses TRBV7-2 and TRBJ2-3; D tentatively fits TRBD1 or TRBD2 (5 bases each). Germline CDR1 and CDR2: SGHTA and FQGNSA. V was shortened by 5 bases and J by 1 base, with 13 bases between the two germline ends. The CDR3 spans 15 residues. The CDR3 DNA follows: TGTGCCAGCAGCGGGACGCCTCTTGGCACAGATACGCAGTATTTT. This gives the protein CASSGTPLGTDTQYF. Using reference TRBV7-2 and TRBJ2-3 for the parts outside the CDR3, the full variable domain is GAGVSQSPSNKVTEKGKDVELRCDPISGHTALYWYRQSLGQGLEFLIYFQGNSAPDKSGLPSDRFSAERTGGSVSTLTIQRTQQEDSAVYLCASSGTPLGTDTQYFGPGTRLTVL.

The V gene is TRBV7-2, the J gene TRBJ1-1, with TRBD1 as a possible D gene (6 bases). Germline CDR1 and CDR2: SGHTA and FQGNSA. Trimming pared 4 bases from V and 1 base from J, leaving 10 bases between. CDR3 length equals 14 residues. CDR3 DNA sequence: TGTGCCAGCAGCTCGGACAGAGCGAACACTGAAGCTTTCTTT. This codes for CASSSDRANTEAFF.

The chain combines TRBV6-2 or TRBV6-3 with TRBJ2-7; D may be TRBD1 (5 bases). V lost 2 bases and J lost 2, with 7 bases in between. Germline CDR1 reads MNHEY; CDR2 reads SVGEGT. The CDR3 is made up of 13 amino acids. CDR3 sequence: CASSYSRAYEQYV. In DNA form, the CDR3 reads TGTGCCAGCAGTTACAGCAGGGCCTACGAGCAGTACGTC.

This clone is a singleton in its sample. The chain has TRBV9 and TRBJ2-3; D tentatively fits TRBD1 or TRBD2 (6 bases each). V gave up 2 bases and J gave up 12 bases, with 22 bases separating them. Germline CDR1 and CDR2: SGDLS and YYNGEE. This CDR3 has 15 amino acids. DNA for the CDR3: TGTGCCAGCAGCGTTGGGGGCGGCGGGGTGACTCCCCAGTATTTT. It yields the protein CASSVGGGGVTPQYF. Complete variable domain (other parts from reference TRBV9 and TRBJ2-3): DSGVTQTPKHLITATGQRVTLRCSPRSGDLSVYWYQQSLDQGLQFLIQYYNGEERAKGNILERFSAQQFPDLHSELNLSSLELGDSALYFCASSVGGGGVTPQYFGPGTRLTVL.

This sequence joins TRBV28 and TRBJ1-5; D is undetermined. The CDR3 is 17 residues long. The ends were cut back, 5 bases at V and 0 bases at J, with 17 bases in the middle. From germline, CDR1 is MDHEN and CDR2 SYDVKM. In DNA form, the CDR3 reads TGTGCCAGCAGTCCCGTACGCGTCGTGGGTAGCAATCAGCCCCAGCATTTT. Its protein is CASSPVRVVGSNQPQHF. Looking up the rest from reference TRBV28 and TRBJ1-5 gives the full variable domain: DVKVTQSSRYLVKRTGEKVFLECVQDMDHENMFWYRQDPGLGLRLIYFSYDVKMKEKGDIPEGYSVSREKKERFSLILESASTNQTSMYLCASSPVRVVGSNQPQHFGDGTRLSIL.

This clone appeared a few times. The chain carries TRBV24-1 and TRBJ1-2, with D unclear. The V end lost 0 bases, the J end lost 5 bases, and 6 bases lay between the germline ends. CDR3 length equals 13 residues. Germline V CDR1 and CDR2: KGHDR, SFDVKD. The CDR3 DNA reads TGTGCCACCAGTGATTTGTCAAGTTATGGCTACACCTTC. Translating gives CATSDLSSYGYTF.

DNA of the CDR3: TGTGCCAGCAGCTTCCGGACTAGCGGGGTCGATGAGCAGTTCTTC. It yields the protein CASSFRTSGVDEQFF. The chain joins TRBV7-3 to TRBJ2-1; 12 positions agree with TRBD2. Germline values: CDR1 SGHTA, CDR2 FQGTGA. The V segment lost 3 bases and the J segment 8 bases; nucleotides outside the gene matches: 5. This CDR3 has 15 residues.

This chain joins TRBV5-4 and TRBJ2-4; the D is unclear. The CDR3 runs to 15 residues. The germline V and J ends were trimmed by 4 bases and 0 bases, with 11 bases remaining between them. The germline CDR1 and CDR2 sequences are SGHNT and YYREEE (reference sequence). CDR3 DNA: TGTGCCAGCAGCGCAGAGAACCGAGCCAAAAACATTCAGTACTTC. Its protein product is CASSAENRAKNIQYF.

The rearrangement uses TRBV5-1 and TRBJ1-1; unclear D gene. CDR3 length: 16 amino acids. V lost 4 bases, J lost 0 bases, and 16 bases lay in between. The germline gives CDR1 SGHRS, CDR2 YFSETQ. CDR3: CASSLHPPSVNTEAFF. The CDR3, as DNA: TGCGCCAGCAGCCTCCACCCACCTTCAGTGAACACTGAAGCTTTCTTT. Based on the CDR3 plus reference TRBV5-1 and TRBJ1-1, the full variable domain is KAGVTQTPRYLIKTRGQQVTLSCSPISGHRSVSWYQQTPGQGLQFLFEYFSETQRNKGNFPGRFSGRQFSNSRSEMNVSTLELGDSALYLCASSLHPPSVNTEAFFGQGTRLTVV.

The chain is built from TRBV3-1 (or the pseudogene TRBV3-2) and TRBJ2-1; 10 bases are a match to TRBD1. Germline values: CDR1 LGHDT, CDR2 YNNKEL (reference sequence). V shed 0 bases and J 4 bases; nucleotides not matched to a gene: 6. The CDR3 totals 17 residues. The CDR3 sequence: CASSQDRGTGVYNEQFF. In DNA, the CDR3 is TGTGCCAGCAGCCAAGATCGGGGGACAGGGGTTTACAATGAGCAGTTCTTC.